What follows describes a single T cell receptor (beta chain). Its matching antigen is unknown. The assay was immunoSEQ multiplex PCR, and TCRdb's table has in-frame clones only and misses some. The sample has about 350,000 clones; 92% are singletons. The CDR3 loop spans 15 amino acids. From germline, CDR1 is LNHNV and CDR2 YYDKDF (reference sequence). Losses at the gene ends were 3 bases for V and 8 bases for J; bases not matched to a gene: 6. The data derive from a study of Ad26.COV2.S vaccination and SARS-CoV-2 variants. Study-level results: Whether participants received vaccine or placebo, their non-spike TCR breadth was similar.

Sequencing used peripheral blood, obtained after recovery from COVID-19. The sequence was obtained from a human donor who had recovered from COVID-19. This chain links TRBV15 with TRBJ1-6, with 8 positions matching TRBD1. The chain's CDR3 is CATSRTTGGDSPLHF. The CDR3 nucleotides read TGTGCCACCAGCAGGACCACAGGGGGGGATTCACCCCTCCACTTT. Full variable domain (remainder filled in from reference TRBV15 and TRBJ1-6): DAMVIQNPRYQVTQFGKPVTLSCSQTLNHNVMYWYQQKSSQAPKLLFHYYDKDFNNEADTPDNFQSRRPNTSFCFLDIRSPGLGDTAMYLCATSRTTGGDSPLHFGNGTRLTVT.